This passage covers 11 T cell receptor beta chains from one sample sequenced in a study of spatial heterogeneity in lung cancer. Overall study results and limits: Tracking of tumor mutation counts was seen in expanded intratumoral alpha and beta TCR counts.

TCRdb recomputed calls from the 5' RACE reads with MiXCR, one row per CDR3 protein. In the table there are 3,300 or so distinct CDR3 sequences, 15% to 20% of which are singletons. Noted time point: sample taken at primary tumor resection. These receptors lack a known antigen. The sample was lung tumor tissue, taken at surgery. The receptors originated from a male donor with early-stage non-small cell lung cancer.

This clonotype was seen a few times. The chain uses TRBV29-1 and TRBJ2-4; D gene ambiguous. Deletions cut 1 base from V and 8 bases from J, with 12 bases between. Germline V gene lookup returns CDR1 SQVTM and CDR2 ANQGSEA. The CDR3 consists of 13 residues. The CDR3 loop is CSVEGAGRDIQYF. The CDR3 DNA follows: TGCAGCGTTGAAGGGGCAGGTAGAGACATTCAGTACTTC.

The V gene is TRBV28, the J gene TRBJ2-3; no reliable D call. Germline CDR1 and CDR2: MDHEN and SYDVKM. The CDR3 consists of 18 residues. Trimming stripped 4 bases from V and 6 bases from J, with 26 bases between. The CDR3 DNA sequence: TGTGCCAGCAGTTCTCGACCCTCCCTGGCGGAAAGATGGGATACGCAGTATTTT. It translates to CASSSRPSLAERWDTQYF.

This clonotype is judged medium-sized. The CDR3 DNA follows: TGTGCCACCAGCGCCCATAGCAATCAGCCCCAGCATTTT. Its translation is CATSAHSNQPQHF. The chain carries TRBV24-1 and TRBJ1-5; D ambiguous. This CDR3 spans 13 amino acids. Germline V gene sequence: CDR1 KGHDR, CDR2 SFDVKD. The germline V and J ends were trimmed by 7 bases and 0 bases, with 6 bases remaining between them.

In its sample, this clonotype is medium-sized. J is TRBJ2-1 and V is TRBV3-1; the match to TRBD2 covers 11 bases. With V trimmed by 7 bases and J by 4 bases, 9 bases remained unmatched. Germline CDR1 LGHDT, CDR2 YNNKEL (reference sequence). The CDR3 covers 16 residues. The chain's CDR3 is CASTLSGLADYNEQFF. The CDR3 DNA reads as TGTGCCAGCACCCTATCGGGACTAGCGGATTACAATGAGCAGTTCTTC.

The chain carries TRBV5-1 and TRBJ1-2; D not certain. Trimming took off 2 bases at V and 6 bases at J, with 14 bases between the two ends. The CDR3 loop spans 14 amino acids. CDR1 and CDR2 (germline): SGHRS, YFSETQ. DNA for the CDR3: TGCGCCAGCAGCTTATCGGCGCACCTCGATGGCTACACCTTC. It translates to CASSLSAHLDGYTF.

The CDR3 bases are TGTGCCAGCAGCGTACGGGGAGCAACTAATGAAAAACTGTTTTTT. Its translation: CASSVRGATNEKLFF. This sequence joins TRBV9 and TRBJ1-4, with no clear D. Between the trimmed V and J ends, which lost 1 base and 0 bases, there was a span of 7 bases. Germline V CDR1 and CDR2: SGDLS, YYNGEE. The CDR3 has 15 residues.

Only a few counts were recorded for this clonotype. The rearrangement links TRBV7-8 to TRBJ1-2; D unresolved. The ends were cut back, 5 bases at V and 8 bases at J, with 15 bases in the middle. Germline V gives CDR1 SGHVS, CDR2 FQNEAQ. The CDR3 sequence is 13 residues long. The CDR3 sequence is CASSPSDQVGYTF. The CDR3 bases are TGTGCCAGCAGCCCCTCCGATCAGGTCGGCTACACCTTC.

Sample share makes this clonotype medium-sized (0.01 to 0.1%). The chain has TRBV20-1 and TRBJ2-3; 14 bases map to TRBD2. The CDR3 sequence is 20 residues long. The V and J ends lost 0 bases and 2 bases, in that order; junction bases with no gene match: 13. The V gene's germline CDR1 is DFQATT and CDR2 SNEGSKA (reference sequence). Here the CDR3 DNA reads TGCAGTGCTAGAGATAGGGGACTAGCGGGAGTTATGAAATACACAGATACGCAGTATTTT. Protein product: CSARDRGLAGVMKYTDTQYF.

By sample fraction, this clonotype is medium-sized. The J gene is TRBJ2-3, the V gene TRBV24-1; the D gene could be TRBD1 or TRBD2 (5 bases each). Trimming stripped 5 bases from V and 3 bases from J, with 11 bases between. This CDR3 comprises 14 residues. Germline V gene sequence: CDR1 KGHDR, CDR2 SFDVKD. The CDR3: CATSAGTPTDTQYF. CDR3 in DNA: TGTGCCACCAGTGCGGGGACCCCGACAGATACGCAGTATTTT.

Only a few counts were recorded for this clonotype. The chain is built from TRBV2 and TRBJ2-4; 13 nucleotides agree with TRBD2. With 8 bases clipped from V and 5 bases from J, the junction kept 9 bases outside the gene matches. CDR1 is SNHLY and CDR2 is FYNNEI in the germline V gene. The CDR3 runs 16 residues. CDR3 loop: CASQTSGGATQNIQYF. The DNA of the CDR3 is TGTGCCAGCCAAACTAGCGGGGGGGCCACTCAAAACATTCAGTACTTC.

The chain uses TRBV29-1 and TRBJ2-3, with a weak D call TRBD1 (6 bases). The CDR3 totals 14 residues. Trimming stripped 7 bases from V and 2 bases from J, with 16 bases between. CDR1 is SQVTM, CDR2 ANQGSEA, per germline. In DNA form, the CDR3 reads TGCAGCGCCACGCGAACAGGGAACACAGATACGCAGTATTTT. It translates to CSATRTGNTDTQYF.